This T cell receptor (beta chain) was retrieved from a study of T cell responses to AZD1222 COVID-19 vaccine. Overall study context: The study pooled second doses at about 4 or about 12 weeks.

Clones were sequenced by immunoSEQ multiplex PCR, and TCRdb holds only the in-frame ones, with some missing. In the table there are approximately 110,000 clones, roughly 88% of which are singletons. Study findings and constraints: Only 5 or 6 AZD1222 recipients were seropositive at baseline.

Germline CDR1 and CDR2: SGHTA and FQGTGA. V lost 0 bases, J lost 0 bases, and 1 base stayed unmatched. There are 15 residues in the CDR3. Note on this clone: Its antigen is currently unknown.

The sequence derives from an adult in good health. The chain couples TRBV7-3 to TRBJ2-5, with 7 positions matching TRBD2. The sample here was peripheral blood, taken on day 0 of AZD1222 vaccination. Written as DNA, the CDR3 is TGTGCCAGCAGCTTAACGGGGACTAACCAAGAGACCCAGTACTTC. This translates into CASSLTGTNQETQYF.